This T cell receptor (beta chain) was identified during a study of post-analysis software for immune sequencing data. The CDR3 has 14 amino acids. V lost 7 bases and J 6 bases, leaving 19 bases between the germline ends. Germline values: CDR1 ENHRY, CDR2 SYGVKD. TCR beta cDNA libraries included unique molecular identifiers. TCRdb re-analysed the PCR reads in MiXCR, keeping a single row per CDR3 protein. The repertoire holds 350,000 to 500,000 distinct CDR3 sequences, approximately 38% seen once, with roughly 8.2% in the top ten. Notes on the study in general: Patients used several TRBV segments, including TRBV5-6, TRBV5-1 and TRBV20-1, more often than controls.

With regard to this clonotype: Its antigen is unidentified.

The receptor was isolated from a girl aged 2-15 years with multiple sclerosis. The V gene is TRBV10-3, the J gene TRBJ2-7, with D possibly TRBD2 on 6 matching bases. The source material was blood. The CDR3 protein is CAITGTLQTAEQYF. The CDR3 DNA reads as TGTGCCATCACCGGGACTCTGCAGACGGCCGAGCAGTACTTC.